The clone carrying this T cell receptor (beta chain) was detected only once. Its antigen is currently unknown. Over 18 months of follow-up, stable hyperthyroidism required that no ophthalmopathy appear. Serum thyroxine and TRAb, along with clinical symptoms, thyroid ultrasound and orbital computed tomography, were what diagnosis relied on. The data belong to a study of Graves' ophthalmopathy and Graves' hyperthyroidism. Study-level findings and limits: Ophthalmopathy could be told apart from stable hyperthyroidism by a 13-signature model (about 90% sensitivity, around 79% specificity). Blood was where most expanded thyroid clonotypes above 0.001 frequency also turned up.

This CDR3 is built from 17 residues. V lost 5 bases, J lost 0 bases, and 19 bases lay in between. RNA transcripts yielded amplified TCR beta CDR3 regions. The first round was an RT-PCR with HTBI primers, and the second round was a multiplex PCR. TCRdb analysed the multiplex PCR reads with MiXCR anew, one entry per CDR3 protein. The sample holds fewer than 650,000 distinct CDR3 sequences, around a fifth seen once. The chain carries TRBV12-3 or TRBV12-4 and TRBJ2-5; D gene uncertain. Material: peripheral blood. This receptor was taken from a woman aged 18-29 years with stable Graves' hyperthyroidism. Some clones in this sample may be carry-over from other donors' samples. The CDR3 DNA sequence: TGTGCCAGCAGTGATTTTGGGTATAAAACCAACCAAGAGACCCAGTACTTC. Its translation: CASSDFGYKTNQETQYF.